The text below deals with one T cell receptor (beta chain). The antigen is not known. CDR3 size: 13 residues. V was shortened by 5 bases and J by 5 bases, with 12 bases between the two germline ends. The germline V gene encodes CDR1 SEHNR and CDR2 FQNEAQ (reference sequence). Sequencing of TCR beta was undertaken in CD8+ and CD4+ T cells derived from blood. Negative isolation yielded the CD8+ and CD4+ T cells, while FACS enriched the TEMRA cells. These data are taken from a study of CD8 T cells in Susac syndrome. Broader study findings: Acknowledgment was made by the study that its TCR sequencing and HLA analysis involved a relatively small number of individuals.

It was with random hexamers that roughly 0.45 to 1 ug RNA was reverse transcribed. The method of amplification for TCR beta CDR3 was immunoSEQ multiplex PCR, covering 54 Vbeta and 13 Jbeta. Each CDR3 protein gets one entry after TCRdb re-called the immunoSEQ multiplex PCR reads with MiXCR. Of roughly 150,000 distinct CDR3 sequences listed, around 95% are singletons. This TCR was sampled from a human donor with multiple sclerosis. Sequenced material: CD8+ T cells from PBMCs. The chain recombines TRBV7-9 with TRBJ2-5; possibly TRBD2 for D (6 bases). The CDR3 DNA reads TGTGCCAGCAGCCTCCCTAGCGAGGAGACCCAGTACTTC. Translating gives CASSLPSEETQYF.